This entry lists 3 T cell receptor beta chains sequenced from one sample in a study of cytomegalovirus exposure and HLA in healthy donors. Amplification used 60 Vbeta primers and 13 Jbeta primers. TCRdb's table, derived via immunoSEQ multiplex PCR, lists solely in-frame clones and lacks some. Here the sample spans over 200,000 clones, around 75% being singletons. The sample taken for sequencing was PBMCs. The receptors were gathered from a woman aged 25 to 39 in good health and CMV-seronegative.

Comments on this clone: At one end the junction does not follow the germline gene, possibly because of a read error. V is TRBV6-5 and J is TRBJ2-7; 8 bases match TRBD1. The CDR3 runs to 14 residues. The germline CDR1 and CDR2 sequences are MNHEY and SVGAGI. CDR3 residues: CASIYRDRPYEQYF. Here the CDR3 DNA reads TGTGCCAGCATTTACCGGGACAGGCCCTACGAGCAGTACTTC.

The rearrangement uses TRBV11-1 and TRBJ1-2; possibly TRBD1 for D (5 bases). Germline CDR1 and CDR2: SGHAT and FQDESV (reference sequence). Trimming pared 2 bases from V and 8 bases from J, leaving 21 bases between. The CDR3 is made up of 16 amino acids. The CDR3 DNA sequence: TGTGCCAGCAGCTTATGGACTAACTCCGGGAGGACAGGCTACACCTTC. Its protein is CASSLWTNSGRTGYTF. The entire variable domain, with the rest obtained from reference TRBV11-1 and TRBJ1-2, is as follows: EAEVAQSPRYKITEKSQAVAFWCDPISGHATLYWYRQILGQGPELLVQFQDESVVDDSQLPKDRFSAERLKGVDSTLKIQPAELGDSAMYLCASSLWTNSGRTGYTFGSGTRLTVV.

In the case of this clone: Given the absence of the conserved phenylalanine or tryptophan at the CDR3 end, a read error is likely. The DNA is left out, because the CDR3 cannot be placed on it with certainty; the CDR3 is given as TCRdb lists it. The CDR3 sequence is CASSIEGESRGA. The V and J genes are TRBV19 and TRBJ2-3; the table's D call, TRBD2, was not checked against the DNA. The CDR3 comprises 12 residues, both ends counted. Germline CDR1 is LNHDA and CDR2 is SQIVND (reference sequence).